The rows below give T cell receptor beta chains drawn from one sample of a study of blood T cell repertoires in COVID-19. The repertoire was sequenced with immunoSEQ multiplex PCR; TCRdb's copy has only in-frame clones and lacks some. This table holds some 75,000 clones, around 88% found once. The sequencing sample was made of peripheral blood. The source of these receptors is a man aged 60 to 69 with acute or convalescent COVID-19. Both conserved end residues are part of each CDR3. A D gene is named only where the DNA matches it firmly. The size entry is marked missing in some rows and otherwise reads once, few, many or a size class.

TGCGCCAGCAGTGAGTCGAGGGGGACAGATACGCAGTATTTT,CASSESRGTDTQYF,TRBJ2-3,NA,NA,TRBV10-1
TGTGCCAGCGCCGGGACAGGCTCTTACGAGCAGTACTTC,CASAGTGSYEQYF,TRBJ2-7,TRBD1,NA,TRBV2
TGTGCCAGCAGCATGACAGGGGGTCGGAACGAGCAGTACTTC,CASSMTGGRNEQYF,TRBJ2-7,TRBD1,NA,TRBV7-8
TGTGCCAGTAGTATCCGCGTCGGACAGGGTTCGAGCAATCAGCCCCAGCATTTT,CASSIRVGQGSSNQPQHF,TRBJ1-5,TRBD1,NA,TRBV19
TGTGCCGTACTCCGTTCGGAGACCCAGTACTTC,CAVLRSETQYF,TRBJ2-5,NA,NA,TRBV7-9
TGTGCCAGCAGTGAACAGGGAGGGAGCAATCAGCCCCAGCATTTT,CASSEQGGSNQPQHF,TRBJ1-5,NA,NA,TRBV6-4
TGTGCCAGCAGTGAAAGGGCAGGGCACAATCAGCCCCAGCATTTT,CASSERAGHNQPQHF,TRBJ1-5,NA,NA,TRBV25-1
TGTGCCAGCGGGACAACTGGAAACACCATATATTTT,CASGTTGNTIYF,TRBJ1-3,NA,NA,TRBV14
TGTGCCAGCAGTACGACAGGGAAAGGCACCGGGGAGCTGTTTTTT,CASSTTGKGTGELFF,TRBJ2-2,TRBD1,once,TRBV27
TGTGCCAGCAGCCTAAGACAGGGGAGGGGCTACACCTTC,CASSLRQGRGYTF,TRBJ1-2,TRBD1,NA,TRBV7-8
TGTGCCAGCAGCTCCGGGACTAGCGGGAGGTACGAGCAGTACTTC,CASSSGTSGRYEQYF,TRBJ2-7,TRBD2,NA,TRBV11-2
TGTGCCTGGAGTGTCTCGTCGGCAGGGGATTCACCCCTCCACTTT,CAWSVSSAGDSPLHF,TRBJ1-6,NA,few,TRBV30
TGTGCCAGCAGCCAAGAAAACTTTCCCTCCTACAATGAGCAGTTCTTC,CASSQENFPSYNEQFF,TRBJ2-1,NA,NA,TRBV3-1/TRBV3-2
TGTGCCAGCAGCCGGCCGGGTATGGAGCAGTACTTC,CASSRPGMEQYF,TRBJ2-7,NA,NA,TRBV6-5
TGTGCCAGCAGGTCAGCGGACGGTAATGAAGCTTTCTTT,CASRSADGNEAFF,TRBJ1-1,NA,NA,TRBV7-3
TGTGCCAGCAGCCCATCTAGCGGGGGGGCCGAAGAGACCCAGTACTTC,CASSPSSGGAEETQYF,TRBJ2-5,TRBD2,once,TRBV7-8
TGTGCCTGGAGCGCACAGGGAACCTATGGCTACACCTTC,CAWSAQGTYGYTF,TRBJ1-2,NA,NA,TRBV30
TGTGCCAGCAGCTTAATGACAGGGGCTAATTCACCCCTCCACTTT,CASSLMTGANSPLHF,TRBJ1-6,TRBD1,NA,TRBV7-3
TGTGCCATCAGTGAGTCTGGGGGAGGGAGCAATCAGCCCCAGCATTTT,CAISESGGGSNQPQHF,TRBJ1-5,NA,NA,TRBV10-3
TGTGCCAGCAGTCATAAAGGGGGTAACACTGAAGCTTTCTTT,CASSHKGGNTEAFF,TRBJ1-1,NA,NA,TRBV6-5
TGTGCCAGCAGCGCGAAGCTAACTAGCGGCACAGATACGCAGTATTTT,CASSAKLTSGTDTQYF,TRBJ2-3,TRBD2,NA,TRBV9
TGTGCCAGCAGCTTAGCGGGAGGGCGAAAACGCACCTACGAGCAGTACTTC,CASSLAGGRKRTYEQYF,TRBJ2-7,TRBD2,NA,TRBV7-8
TGTGCCAGCACCGCCCGCAGGGGAGTAGGCTATGGCTACACCTTC,CASTARRGVGYGYTF,TRBJ1-2,NA,NA,TRBV5-4
TGTGCCAGCGCGGAGACAGGGGGTCGCAATCAGCCCCAGCATTTT,CASAETGGRNQPQHF,TRBJ1-5,TRBD1,NA,TRBV4-2
TGTGCCAGCAGCCCAGGGCAGGGATTTGGCGAGCAGTACTTC,CASSPGQGFGEQYF,TRBJ2-7,NA,NA,TRBV7-3
TGCGCCAGCAGCTTGGGGCCAGGGTCGGATGGCTACACCTTC,CASSLGPGSDGYTF,TRBJ1-2,NA,few,TRBV5-1
TGTGCCAGCAGCAAGGGACTAGCGGGGTCCTACGAGCAGTACTTC,CASSKGLAGSYEQYF,TRBJ2-7,TRBD2,NA,TRBV5-6
TGTGCCAGCAGCAGAAACCGGGACTTAAACACCGGGGAGCTGTTTTTT,CASSRNRDLNTGELFF,TRBJ2-2,NA,NA,TRBV7-2
TGCGCCAGCAGGGGGTCTGGGACTAGCGTTTCCAATGAGCAGTTCTTC,CASRGSGTSVSNEQFF,TRBJ2-1,TRBD2,NA,TRBV5-1
TGCGCCAGCAGCTTGGCCGGGGGACAGGGGCGAGGTGAAGCTTTCTTT,CASSLAGGQGRGEAFF,TRBJ1-1,TRBD1,few,TRBV5-1
TGTGCCAGCAGTCCCCGACTAGTAAGGGCCGGGGAGCTGTTTTTT,CASSPRLVRAGELFF,TRBJ2-2,NA,NA,TRBV6-5
TGTGCCAGCAGCTCATCATCCACCGGGACACTATACACTGAAGCTTTCTTT,CASSSSSTGTLYTEAFF,TRBJ1-1,NA,NA,TRBV7-9
TGTGCCAGCAGCCTCCGGGGTGTGGGCTACAATGAGCAGTTCTTC,CASSLRGVGYNEQFF,TRBJ2-1,NA,NA,TRBV5-4
TGTGCCAGCAGCTTACTTTGGCAGGTAAACTCCGAGCAGTACTTC,CASSLLWQVNSEQYF,TRBJ2-7,NA,NA,TRBV11-2
TGTGCCAGCAGCAAGGACAGCCAATACAATGAGCAGTTCTTC,CASSKDSQYNEQFF,TRBJ2-1,NA,NA,TRBV7-9
TGTGCTAGTGGTTTGACTAGCGGGAGATACGAGCAGTACTTC,CASGLTSGRYEQYF,TRBJ2-7,TRBD2,NA,TRBV12-5
TGTGCCTCTCGAGCGGGAGCGACCTACGAGCAGTACTTC,CASRAGATYEQYF,TRBJ2-7,TRBD2,NA,TRBV6-5
TGTGCCAGCAGCAGGGACAGAAGTAGCAATCAGCCCCAGCATTTT,CASSRDRSSNQPQHF,TRBJ1-5,TRBD1,few,TRBV7-8
TGTGCCAGTAGGGTAGGACAGGGGCACTATGGCTACACCTTC,CASRVGQGHYGYTF,TRBJ1-2,TRBD1,once,TRBV19
TGTGCCAGCTCACTAGGAGCAGGGGAAGGAGGCTACACCTTC,CASSLGAGEGGYTF,TRBJ1-2,NA,once,TRBV18
TGTGCCAGCAGTCCCACCTCAGAACTAGCGGGGGTTTCGCAAGAGACCCAGTACTTC,CASSPTSELAGVSQETQYF,TRBJ2-5,TRBD2,NA,TRBV6-2/TRBV6-3
TGTGCCAGTAGTATCAGGGGACAGACCCCCGGCACTGAAGCTTTCTTT,CASSIRGQTPGTEAFF,TRBJ1-1,TRBD1,NA,TRBV19
TGTGCCAGCAGGGGAGTCAATCAGCCCCAGCATTTT,CASRGVNQPQHF,TRBJ1-5,NA,NA,TRBV27
TGTGCCAGCAGCCAAGGACAGGGGCCGATGAACACTGAAGCTTTCTTT,CASSQGQGPMNTEAFF,TRBJ1-1,TRBD1,NA,TRBV4-2
TGTGCCAGCAACGCGGGACTAGACACCGGGGAGCTGTTTTTT,CASNAGLDTGELFF,TRBJ2-2,TRBD2,once,TRBV7-3
TGTGCCTGGAGTCCGGACAGCCCTATCTCTGGAAACACCATATATTTT,CAWSPDSPISGNTIYF,TRBJ1-3,NA,NA,TRBV30
TGTGCCATCAGTGAGTCGATAGATGGCGGAGAGACCCAGTACTTC,CAISESIDGGETQYF,TRBJ2-5,NA,NA,TRBV10-3
TGTGCCAGCAGTCGGCTGAGGACAGGGGGAGATCAGCCCCAGCATTTT,CASSRLRTGGDQPQHF,TRBJ1-5,TRBD1,once,TRBV28
TGCAGCGTTGTCATAGGGGGACAGGGCAATCAGCCCCAGCATTTT,CSVVIGGQGNQPQHF,TRBJ1-5,TRBD1,NA,TRBV29-1
TGCGCCAGCAGTGATATTCCGGGAGGCGGCTACACCTTC,CASSDIPGGGYTF,TRBJ1-2,NA,NA,TRBV10-2